This TCR beta chain was profiled in a study of T-cell memory formation after mild COVID-19. This clonotype was seen a handful of times. The antigen is undetermined. TCRalpha and TCRbeta libraries used 5'RACE with constant-segment primers and UMIs. TCRdb recomputed calls from the 5' RACE reads with MiXCR, one row per CDR3 protein. The sample has some 450,000 distinct CDR3 sequences; approximately 20% are singletons. Per the germline V gene, CDR1 is DFQATT and CDR2 is SNEGSKA (reference sequence). The V and J ends lost 5 bases and 5 bases, in that order; junction bases with no gene match: 8. The CDR3 has 13 amino acids. General study findings and limits: From day 15 to 85, contracting clones were balanced between CD4 and CD8, whereas later expanders leaned toward CD4+. The finding that pre-infection memory included some responding clones suggested that cross-reactive memory joined.

This clonotype was obtained from an adult woman who had mild COVID-19 (a few samples of this study predate the infection). Cell type and time point are not known. The sequenced sample was PBMCs or a T cell subset sorted from them (not recorded which). V gene TRBV20-1 combines with J gene TRBJ2-7; 8 bases are a match to TRBD1. Here the CDR3 DNA reads TGCAGTGCTGACAGGGGTGATTCGGACGAGCAGTACTTC. This translates into CSADRGDSDEQYF.